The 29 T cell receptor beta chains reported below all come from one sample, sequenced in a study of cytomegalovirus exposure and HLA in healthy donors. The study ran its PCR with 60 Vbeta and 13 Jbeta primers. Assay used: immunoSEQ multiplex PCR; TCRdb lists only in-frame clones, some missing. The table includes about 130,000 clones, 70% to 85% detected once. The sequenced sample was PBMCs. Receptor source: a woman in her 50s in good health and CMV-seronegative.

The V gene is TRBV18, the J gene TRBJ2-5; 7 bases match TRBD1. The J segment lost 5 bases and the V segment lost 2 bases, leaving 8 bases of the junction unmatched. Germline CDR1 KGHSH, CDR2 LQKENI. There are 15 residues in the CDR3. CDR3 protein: CASSPRGGAAETQYF. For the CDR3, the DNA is TGTGCCAGCTCACCAAGAGGGGGCGCCGCGGAGACCCAGTACTTC.

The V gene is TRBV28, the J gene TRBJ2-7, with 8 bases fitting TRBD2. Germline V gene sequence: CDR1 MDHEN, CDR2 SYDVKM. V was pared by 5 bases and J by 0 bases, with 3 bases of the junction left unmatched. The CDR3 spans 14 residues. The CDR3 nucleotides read TGTGCCAGCAGTGCACTAGCGGCCTCCTACGAGCAGTACTTC. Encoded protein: CASSALAASYEQYF. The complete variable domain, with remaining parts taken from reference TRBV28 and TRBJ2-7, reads DVKVTQSSRYLVKRTGEKVFLECVQDMDHENMFWYRQDPGLGLRLIYFSYDVKMKEKGDIPEGYSVSREKKERFSLILESASTNQTSMYLCASSALAASYEQYFGPGTRLTVT.

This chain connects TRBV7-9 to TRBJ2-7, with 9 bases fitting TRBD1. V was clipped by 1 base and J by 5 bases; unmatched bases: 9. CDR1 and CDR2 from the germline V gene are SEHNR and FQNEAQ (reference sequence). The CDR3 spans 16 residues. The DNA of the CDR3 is TGTGCCAGCAGCTTAGTCCGAGGGACAGGGACCGACGAGCAGTACTTC. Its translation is CASSLVRGTGTDEQYF.

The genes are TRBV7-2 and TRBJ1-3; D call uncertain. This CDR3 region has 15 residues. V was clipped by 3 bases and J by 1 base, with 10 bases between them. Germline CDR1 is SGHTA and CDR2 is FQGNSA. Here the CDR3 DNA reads TGTGCCAGCAGCTTGGCGGCGGGGTCTGGAAACACCATATATTTT. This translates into CASSLAAGSGNTIYF.

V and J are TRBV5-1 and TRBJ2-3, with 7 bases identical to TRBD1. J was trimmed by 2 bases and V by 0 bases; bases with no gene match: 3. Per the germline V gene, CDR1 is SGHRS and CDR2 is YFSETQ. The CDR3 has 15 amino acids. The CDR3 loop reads CASSLAQGITDTQYF. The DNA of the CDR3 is TGCGCCAGCAGCTTGGCACAGGGGATCACAGATACGCAGTATTTT. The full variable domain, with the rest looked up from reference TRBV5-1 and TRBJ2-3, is KAGVTQTPRYLIKTRGQQVTLSCSPISGHRSVSWYQQTPGQGLQFLFEYFSETQRNKGNFPGRFSGRQFSNSRSEMNVSTLELGDSALYLCASSLAQGITDTQYFGPGTRLTVL.

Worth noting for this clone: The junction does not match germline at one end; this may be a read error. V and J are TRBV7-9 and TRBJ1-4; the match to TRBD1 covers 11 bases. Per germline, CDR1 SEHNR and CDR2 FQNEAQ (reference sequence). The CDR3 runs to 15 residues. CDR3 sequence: CSSSFWDRGNEKLFF. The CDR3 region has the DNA TGTTCCAGCAGCTTCTGGGACAGGGGGAATGAAAAACTGTTTTTT.

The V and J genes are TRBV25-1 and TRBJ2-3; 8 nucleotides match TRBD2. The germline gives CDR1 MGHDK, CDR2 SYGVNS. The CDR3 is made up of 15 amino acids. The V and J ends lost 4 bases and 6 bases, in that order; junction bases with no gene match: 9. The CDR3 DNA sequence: TGTGCCAGCAGTGTTCTGGTGTCTAGCGGGGATACGCAGTATTTT. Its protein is CASSVLVSSGDTQYF.

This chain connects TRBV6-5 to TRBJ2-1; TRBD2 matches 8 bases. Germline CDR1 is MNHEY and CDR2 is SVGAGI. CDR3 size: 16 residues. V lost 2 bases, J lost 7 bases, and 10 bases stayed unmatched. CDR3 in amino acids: CASSYGSGSGENEQFF. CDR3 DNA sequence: TGTGCCAGCAGTTACGGGAGCGGGAGTGGTGAGAATGAGCAGTTCTTC.

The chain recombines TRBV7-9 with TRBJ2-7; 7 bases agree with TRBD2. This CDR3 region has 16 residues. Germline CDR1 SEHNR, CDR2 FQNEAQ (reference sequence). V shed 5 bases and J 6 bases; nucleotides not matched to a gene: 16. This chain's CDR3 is CASSPLLAGLRGEQYF. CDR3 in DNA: TGTGCCAGCAGCCCCCTTTTAGCGGGTTTACGCGGCGAGCAGTACTTC.

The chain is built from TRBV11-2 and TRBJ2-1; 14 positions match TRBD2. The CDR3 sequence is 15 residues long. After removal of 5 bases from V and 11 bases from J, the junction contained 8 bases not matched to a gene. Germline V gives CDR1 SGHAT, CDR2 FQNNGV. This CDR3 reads CASSGLAGGPPKQFF. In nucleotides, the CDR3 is TGTGCCAGCAGCGGACTAGCGGGAGGACCTCCCAAGCAGTTCTTC.

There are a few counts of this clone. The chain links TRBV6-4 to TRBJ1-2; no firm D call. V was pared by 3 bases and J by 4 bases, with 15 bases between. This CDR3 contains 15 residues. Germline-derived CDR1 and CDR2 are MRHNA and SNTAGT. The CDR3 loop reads CASSEKGEASYGYTF. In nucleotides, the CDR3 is TGTGCCAGCAGTGAGAAGGGAGAGGCTTCCTATGGCTACACCTTC.

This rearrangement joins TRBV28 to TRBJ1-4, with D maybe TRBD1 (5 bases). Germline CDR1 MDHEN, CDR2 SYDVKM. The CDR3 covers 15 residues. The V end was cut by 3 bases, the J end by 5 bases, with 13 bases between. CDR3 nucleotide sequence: TGTGCCAGCAGTTTCTCTCCTGGGGCGAATGAAAAACTGTTTTTT. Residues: CASSFSPGANEKLFF.

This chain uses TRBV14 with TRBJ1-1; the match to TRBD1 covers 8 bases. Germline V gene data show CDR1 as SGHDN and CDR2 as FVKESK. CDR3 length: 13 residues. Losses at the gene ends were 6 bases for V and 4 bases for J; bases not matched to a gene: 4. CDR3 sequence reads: CASRNTGGTEAFF. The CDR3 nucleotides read TGTGCCAGCAGAAATACAGGGGGCACTGAAGCTTTCTTT. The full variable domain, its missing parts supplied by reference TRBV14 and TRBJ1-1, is EAGVTQFPSHSVIEKGQTVTLRCDPISGHDNLYWYRRVMGKEIKFLLHFVKESKQDESGMPNNRFLAERTGGTYSTLKVQPAELEDSGVYFCASRNTGGTEAFFGQGTRLTVV.

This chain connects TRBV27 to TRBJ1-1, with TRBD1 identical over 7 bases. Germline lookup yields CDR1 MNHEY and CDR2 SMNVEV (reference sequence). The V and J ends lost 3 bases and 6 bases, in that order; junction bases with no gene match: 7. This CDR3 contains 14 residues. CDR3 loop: CASSFDRVTAEAFF. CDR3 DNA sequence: TGTGCCAGCAGTTTTGACAGGGTAACGGCTGAAGCTTTCTTT.

CDR3 region: CASTRGGDQPQHF. The DNA for the CDR3 is TGCGCCAGCACCCGAGGGGGGGATCAGCCCCAGCATTTT. The chain carries TRBV10-1 and TRBJ1-5; maybe TRBD1 (6 bases). The CDR3 has 13 residues. Germline loops: CDR1 WNHNN, CDR2 SYGVQD (reference sequence). V was trimmed by 7 bases and J by 5 bases, leaving 12 bases between them.

CDR3 in amino acids: CASSSAGRDGNTIYF. In DNA, the CDR3 is TGTGCCAGCAGTTCCGCCGGCAGGGATGGAAACACCATATATTTT. This sequence joins TRBV6-5 and TRBJ1-3, with D possibly being TRBD1 (5 bases). V was pared by 4 bases and J by 3 bases, with 13 bases between. The CDR3 runs to 15 residues. CDR1 is MNHEY and CDR2 is SVGAGI in the germline V gene.

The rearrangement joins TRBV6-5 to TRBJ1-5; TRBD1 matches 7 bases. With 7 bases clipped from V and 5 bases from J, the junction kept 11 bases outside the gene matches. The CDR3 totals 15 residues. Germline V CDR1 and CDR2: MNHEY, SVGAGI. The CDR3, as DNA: TGTGCCAGCATCGAGGAACAGGGGCTTGATCAGCCCCAGCATTTT. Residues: CASIEEQGLDQPQHF.

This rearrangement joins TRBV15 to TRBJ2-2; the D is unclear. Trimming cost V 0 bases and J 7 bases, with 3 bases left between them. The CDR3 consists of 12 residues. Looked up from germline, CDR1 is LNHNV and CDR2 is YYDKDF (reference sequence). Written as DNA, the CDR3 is TGTGCCACCAGCAGAGATCTCGGGGAGCTGTTTTTT. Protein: CATSRDLGELFF. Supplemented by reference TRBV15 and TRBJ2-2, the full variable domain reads DAMVIQNPRYQVTQFGKPVTLSCSQTLNHNVMYWYQQKSSQAPKLLFHYYDKDFNNEADTPDNFQSRRPNTSFCFLDIRSPGLGDTAMYLCATSRDLGELFFGEGSRLTVL.

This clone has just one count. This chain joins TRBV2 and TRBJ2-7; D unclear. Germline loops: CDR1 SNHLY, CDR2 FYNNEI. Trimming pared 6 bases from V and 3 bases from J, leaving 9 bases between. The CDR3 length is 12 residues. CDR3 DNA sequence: TGTGCCAGCAGACAGCTTAGCTACGAGCAGTACTTC. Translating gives CASRQLSYEQYF.

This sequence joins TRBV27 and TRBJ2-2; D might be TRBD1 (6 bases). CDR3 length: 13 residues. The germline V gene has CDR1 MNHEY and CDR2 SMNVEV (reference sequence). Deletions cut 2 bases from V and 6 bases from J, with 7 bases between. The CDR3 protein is CASSLGGSGELFF. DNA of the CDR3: TGTGCCAGCAGTTTAGGGGGCTCCGGGGAGCTGTTTTTT.

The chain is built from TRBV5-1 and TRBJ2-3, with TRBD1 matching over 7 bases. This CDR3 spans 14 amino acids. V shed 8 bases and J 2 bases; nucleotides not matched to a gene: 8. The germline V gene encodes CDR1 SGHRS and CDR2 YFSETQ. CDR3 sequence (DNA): TGCGCCAGTGCTCCGGGACAGAACACAGATACGCAGTATTTT. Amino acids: CASAPGQNTDTQYF.

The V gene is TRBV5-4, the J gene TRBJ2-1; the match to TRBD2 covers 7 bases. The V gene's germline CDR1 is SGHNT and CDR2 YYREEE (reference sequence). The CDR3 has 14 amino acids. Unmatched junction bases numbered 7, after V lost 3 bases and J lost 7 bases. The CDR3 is CASSSRLAINEQFF. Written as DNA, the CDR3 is TGTGCCAGCAGCTCGCGACTAGCAATTAATGAGCAGTTCTTC.

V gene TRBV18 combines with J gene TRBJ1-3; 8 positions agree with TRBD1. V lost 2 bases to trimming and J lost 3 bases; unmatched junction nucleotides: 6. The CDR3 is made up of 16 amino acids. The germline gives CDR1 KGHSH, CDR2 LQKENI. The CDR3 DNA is TGTGCCAGCTCACCATATGGAACAGGGGGTGGAAACACCATATATTTT. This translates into CASSPYGTGGGNTIYF.

CDR3 loop: CASSEAGGTYEQYF. DNA for the CDR3: TGTGCCAGCAGTGAAGCTGGCGGTACCTACGAGCAGTACTTC. This chain uses TRBV2 with TRBJ2-7; no clear D. In germline, CDR1 is SNHLY, CDR2 FYNNEI. The CDR3 runs to 14 residues. Trimming took 0 bases from V and 2 from J, leaving 8 bases between them.

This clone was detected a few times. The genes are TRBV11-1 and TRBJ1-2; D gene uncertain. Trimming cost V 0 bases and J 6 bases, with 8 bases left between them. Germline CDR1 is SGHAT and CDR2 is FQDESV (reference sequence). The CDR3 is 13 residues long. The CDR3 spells CASSLAAGNGYTF. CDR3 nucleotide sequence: TGTGCCAGCAGCTTAGCGGCGGGGAATGGCTACACCTTC.

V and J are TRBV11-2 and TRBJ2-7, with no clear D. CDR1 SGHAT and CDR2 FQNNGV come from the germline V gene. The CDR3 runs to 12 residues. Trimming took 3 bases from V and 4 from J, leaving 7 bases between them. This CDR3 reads CASSLSGYEQYF. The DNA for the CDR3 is TGTGCCAGCAGCTTGTCGGGTTACGAGCAGTACTTC. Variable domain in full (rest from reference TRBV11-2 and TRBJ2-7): EAGVAQSPRYKIIEKRQSVAFWCNPISGHATLYWYQQILGQGPKLLIQFQNNGVVDDSQLPKDRFSAERLKGVDSTLKIQPAKLEDSAVYLCASSLSGYEQYFGPGTRLTVT.

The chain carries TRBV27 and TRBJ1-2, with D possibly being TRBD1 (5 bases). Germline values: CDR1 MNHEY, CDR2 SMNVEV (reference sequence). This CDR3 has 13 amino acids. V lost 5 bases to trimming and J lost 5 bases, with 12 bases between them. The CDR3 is CASSAPAGYGYTF. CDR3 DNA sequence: TGTGCCAGCAGTGCCCCCGCAGGGTATGGCTACACCTTC.

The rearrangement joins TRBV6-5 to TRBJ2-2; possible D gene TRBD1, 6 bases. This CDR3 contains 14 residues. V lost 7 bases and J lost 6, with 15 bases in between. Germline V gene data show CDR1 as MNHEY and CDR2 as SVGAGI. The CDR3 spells CASTRDTRAGELFF. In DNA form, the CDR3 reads TGTGCCAGCACCCGGGACACCCGAGCCGGGGAGCTGTTTTTT.

The CDR3 protein is CASVTDTQYF. Here the CDR3 DNA reads TGTGCCAGCGTAACAGATACGCAGTATTTT. V and J are TRBV2 and TRBJ2-3; no firm D call. Trimming stripped 8 bases from V and 3 bases from J, with 3 bases between. The CDR3 has 10 residues. Germline V gene sequence: CDR1 SNHLY, CDR2 FYNNEI.